The 27 T cell receptor beta chains below were found in one sample sequenced in a study of T cell responses to AZD1222 COVID-19 vaccine. Libraries were prepared by immunoSEQ multiplex PCR; TCRdb keeps only in-frame clonotypes and omits some of them. The profile shows roughly 100,000 clones, roughly 90% of them singletons. Source: peripheral blood, taken on day 0 of AZD1222 vaccination. The source of these receptors is an adult in good health.

This clone was seen only once. The gene calls are TRBV10-3 and TRBJ1-3; the match to TRBD1 covers 9 bases. V dropped 2 bases and J dropped 5; count of bases not matched to a gene: 4. This CDR3 contains 15 residues. The germline V gene encodes CDR1 ENHRY and CDR2 SYGVKD. This chain's CDR3 is CAISEGDRVRNTIYF. The CDR3 bases are TGTGCCATCAGTGAGGGGGACAGGGTCAGAAACACCATATATTTT.

This rearrangement joins TRBV5-5 to TRBJ1-5; D gene uncertain. The germline V gene encodes CDR1 SGHKS and CDR2 YYEKEE (reference sequence). The length of the CDR3 is 14 residues. Trimming removed 0 bases at V and 5 bases at J, with 9 bases between. The CDR3 protein is CASSLGDEYQPQHF. CDR3 DNA: TGTGCCAGCAGCTTGGGGGATGAGTATCAGCCCCAGCATTTT.

V gene TRBV5-4 combines with J gene TRBJ2-7, with D maybe TRBD2 (6 bases). This CDR3 spans 13 amino acids. CDR1 is SGHNT and CDR2 is YYREEE in the germline V gene (reference sequence). Trimming pared 3 bases from V and 5 bases from J, leaving 12 bases between. The CDR3 spells CASSSTSSHEQYF. CDR3 sequence (DNA): TGTGCCAGCAGCTCGACTAGTTCCCACGAGCAGTACTTC.

The chain couples TRBV6-4 to TRBJ2-2; 10 nucleotides align to TRBD1. The CDR3 totals 14 residues. Germline assignment: CDR1 MRHNA and CDR2 SNTAGT. V trimming: 6 bases; J trimming: 6 bases; junction bases outside the gene matches: 4. The CDR3 coding sequence is TGTGCCAGCAGGCGGGACAGGGGTGCCGGGGAGCTGTTTTTT. This gives the protein CASRRDRGAGELFF.

The V gene is TRBV4-3, the J gene TRBJ2-3, with no clear D. V lost 1 base and J lost 0, with 5 bases in between. Germline V CDR1 and CDR2: LGHNA, YSLEER. The CDR3 loop spans 14 amino acids. CDR3 sequence: CASSQAVSTDTQYF. Written as DNA, the CDR3 is TGCGCCAGCAGCCAAGCGGTGAGCACAGATACGCAGTATTTT.

The rearrangement joins TRBV6-2 or TRBV6-3 to TRBJ2-1; 11 nucleotides line up with TRBD1. CDR1 MNHEY and CDR2 SVGEGT come from the germline V gene. The CDR3 is 15 amino acids. J gave up 7 bases and V 0 bases, and 2 bases lay outside the gene matches. The CDR3 reads CASSYSGQGGNEQFF. The CDR3 DNA reads as TGTGCCAGCAGTTACTCGGGACAGGGGGGTAATGAGCAGTTCTTC.

V is TRBV5-4 and J is TRBJ1-6; 8 nucleotides agree with TRBD1. Germline V gene sequence: CDR1 SGHNT, CDR2 YYREEE (reference sequence). This CDR3 contains 16 residues. V was clipped by 4 bases and J by 0 bases; unmatched bases: 3. In DNA, the CDR3 is TGTGCCAGCAGCCACGACAGGGGCTCCTATAATTCACCCCTCCACTTT. Its protein is CASSHDRGSYNSPLHF.

The DNA of the CDR3 is TGTGCCAGCACCGGGGGGGGGAGCACAGATACGCAGTATTTT. It is translated as CASTGGGSTDTQYF. The chain carries TRBV9 and TRBJ2-3; 8 bases match TRBD2. The CDR3 is made up of 14 amino acids. Per germline, CDR1 SGDLS and CDR2 YYNGEE. Unmatched junction bases numbered 3, after V lost 6 bases and J lost 0 bases.

This chain links TRBV27 with TRBJ2-7, with 8 bases aligning to TRBD2. V lost 2 bases and J lost 5; bases outside the gene matches: 11. This CDR3 is 16 amino acids long. Per germline, CDR1 MNHEY and CDR2 SMNVEV (reference sequence). Written as DNA, the CDR3 is TGTGCCAGCAGTTTAACTTTCAGCGGGAGTACCGACGAGCAGTACTTC. This sequence encodes CASSLTFSGSTDEQYF.

This clone was seen only once. The chain has TRBV5-4 and TRBJ2-3, with 8 nucleotides matching TRBD2. Per germline, CDR1 SGHNT and CDR2 YYREEE (reference sequence). V gave up 4 bases and J gave up 2 bases; unmatched junction bases: 9. This CDR3 is built from 16 residues. The CDR3 loop reads CASSRGAGELTDTQYF. The DNA for the CDR3 is TGTGCCAGCAGCCGGGGAGCGGGAGAGCTCACAGATACGCAGTATTTT.

The chain employs TRBV5-1 and TRBJ2-1; 10 bases are a match to TRBD2. Germline V CDR1 and CDR2: SGHRS, YFSETQ. With 4 bases clipped from V and 9 bases from J, the junction kept 10 bases outside the gene matches. The CDR3 contains 15 residues. DNA for the CDR3: TGCGCCAGCAGCCCGTCTCTAGCGGGAGCCGGTGAGCAGTTCTTC. This encodes CASSPSLAGAGEQFF.

The chain carries TRBV7-3 and TRBJ2-1, with D hard to call. The CDR3 spans 13 residues. Germline CDR1 is SGHTA and CDR2 is FQGTGA. Trimming removed 5 bases at V and 7 bases at J, with 12 bases between. The CDR3 coding sequence is TGTGCCAGCAGCCCGACCGGGCAGAATGAGCAGTTCTTC. Translated: CASSPTGQNEQFF.

J is TRBJ2-3 and V is TRBV15; 11 positions match TRBD2. Germline V gives CDR1 LNHNV, CDR2 YYDKDF (reference sequence). The trim removed 0 bases at V and 0 bases at J, leaving 5 bases unmatched. This CDR3 region has 18 residues. Here the CDR3 reads CATSRDLAGGPSTDTQYF. CDR3 sequence (DNA): TGTGCCACCAGCAGAGATCTAGCGGGAGGCCCTAGCACAGATACGCAGTATTTT. The full variable domain, rest sourced from reference TRBV15 and TRBJ2-3, is DAMVIQNPRYQVTQFGKPVTLSCSQTLNHNVMYWYQQKSSQAPKLLFHYYDKDFNNEADTPDNFQSRRPNTSFCFLDIRSPGLGDTAMYLCATSRDLAGGPSTDTQYFGPGTRLTVL.

V and J are TRBV11-2 and TRBJ2-3; possible D gene TRBD2, 6 bases. Deletions cut 5 bases from V and 6 bases from J, with 18 bases between. Germline loops: CDR1 SGHAT, CDR2 FQNNGV. The CDR3 totals 15 residues. The CDR3 sequence is CASSAPGLSGDTQYF. In DNA form, the CDR3 reads TGTGCCAGCAGCGCGCCGGGACTGTCCGGCGATACGCAGTATTTT.

The chain has TRBV28 and TRBJ2-7; a weak D match, TRBD2 (5 bases). The ends were cut back, 7 bases at V and 5 bases at J, with 21 bases in the middle. This CDR3 is 15 amino acids long. Germline CDR1 is MDHEN and CDR2 is SYDVKM. For the CDR3, the DNA is TGTGCCAGCAAGGCGGCCGGTAGAGGGTACCACGAGCAGTACTTC. Its translation is CASKAAGRGYHEQYF.

The gene calls are TRBV20-1 and TRBJ2-7, with 7 bases that match TRBD1. CDR3 length: 11 residues. Germline values: CDR1 DFQATT, CDR2 SNEGSKA (reference sequence). J lost 6 bases, V lost 6 bases, and 5 bases had no gene match. The CDR3, as DNA: TGCAGTGCCCCGACAGGGAGCGAGCAGTACTTC. It codes for CSAPTGSEQYF.

This chain uses TRBV7-9 with TRBJ1-4; 10 bases fit TRBD1. The ends lost 5 bases at V and 8 bases at J; junction bases unmatched: 5. The CDR3 is made up of 14 amino acids. In germline, CDR1 is SEHNR, CDR2 FQNEAQ (reference sequence). CDR3: CASSLGTGVEKLFF. CDR3 nucleotides: TGTGCCAGCAGCCTCGGGACAGGGGTAGAAAAACTGTTTTTT. The entire variable domain, with the rest obtained from reference TRBV7-9 and TRBJ1-4, is as follows: DTGVSQNPRHKITKRGQNVTFRCDPISEHNRLYWYRQTLGQGPEFLTYFQNEAQLEKSRLLSDRFSAERPKGSFSTLEIQRTEQGDSAMYLCASSLGTGVEKLFFGSGTQLSVL.

This clone was picked up one time. This sequence joins TRBV12-3 or TRBV12-4 and TRBJ2-7, with D unclear. This CDR3 comprises 13 residues. V was pared by 5 bases and J by 6 bases, with 14 bases between. The CDR3 protein is CASSPHQVGEQYF. The CDR3 bases are TGTGCCAGCAGTCCTCATCAAGTGGGCGAGCAGTACTTC.

V gene TRBV9 combines with J gene TRBJ1-5; the D is unclear. Germline loops: CDR1 SGDLS, CDR2 YYNGEE. The CDR3 sequence is 13 residues long. V was cut by 0 bases and J by 6 bases, with 7 bases left in between. This CDR3 is CASSVDLGQPQHF. CDR3 DNA sequence: TGTGCCAGCAGCGTAGATCTGGGTCAGCCCCAGCATTTT.

This clone appeared a few times. The chain carries TRBV7-9 and TRBJ2-7, with unresolved D. V lost 6 bases, J lost 6 bases, and 15 bases lay in between. This CDR3 spans 13 amino acids. Germline V gives CDR1 SEHNR, CDR2 FQNEAQ (reference sequence). CDR3 sequence reads: CASSFSPSAEQYF. CDR3 in DNA: TGTGCCAGCAGTTTCTCCCCTAGTGCCGAGCAGTACTTC.

The chain uses TRBV7-9 and TRBJ1-5, with TRBD1 matching over 7 bases. Per germline, CDR1 SEHNR and CDR2 FQNEAQ (reference sequence). The V segment lost 5 bases and the J segment 0 bases; nucleotides outside the gene matches: 7. The CDR3 contains 16 residues. The CDR3 DNA sequence: TGTGCCAGCAGCCAAGGGGGCTCCATTAGCAATCAGCCCCAGCATTTT. Translating it yields CASSQGGSISNQPQHF.

The chain joins TRBV9 to TRBJ2-7; possibly TRBD2 for D (5 bases). From germline, CDR1 is SGDLS and CDR2 YYNGEE. The CDR3 is 14 residues long. The V and J ends lost 5 bases and 2 bases respectively, with 14 bases between them. For the CDR3, the DNA is TGTGCCAGCAGTCTGGCGAGCGGAGCCTACGAGCAGTACTTC. Amino acid sequence: CASSLASGAYEQYF.

The chain joins TRBV28 to TRBJ1-2; no firm D call. This CDR3 has 12 amino acids. V was shortened by 5 bases and J by 4 bases, with 8 bases between the two germline ends. Germline CDR1 reads MDHEN; CDR2 reads SYDVKM. The CDR3 here is CASSVDPYGYTF. DNA for the CDR3: TGTGCCAGCAGTGTGGACCCCTATGGCTACACCTTC.

The rearrangement links TRBV29-1 to TRBJ2-7, with 8 bases that match TRBD2. Germline V lookup: CDR1 SQVTM, CDR2 ANQGSEA. The trim removed 3 bases at V and 12 bases at J, leaving 10 bases unmatched. The CDR3 runs 12 residues. CDR3 sequence (DNA): TGCAGCGTTGAGTCGTCTAGCGGGTTGACGTACTTC. Its protein is CSVESSSGLTYF.

V is TRBV7-9 and J is TRBJ2-2; D assignment may be TRBD1 or TRBD2 (6 bases each). Germline CDR1 SEHNR, CDR2 FQNEAQ (reference sequence). The CDR3 totals 14 residues. V dropped 4 bases and J dropped 6 bases, with 12 bases sitting between them. The CDR3 DNA reads TGTGCCAGCAGCTATGCAGGGGAGGCCGGGGAGCTGTTTTTT. It specifies CASSYAGEAGELFF. The complete variable domain, with remaining parts taken from reference TRBV7-9 and TRBJ2-2, reads DTGVSQNPRHKITKRGQNVTFRCDPISEHNRLYWYRQTLGQGPEFLTYFQNEAQLEKSRLLSDRFSAERPKGSFSTLEIQRTEQGDSAMYLCASSYAGEAGELFFGEGSRLTVL.

This sequence joins TRBV27 and TRBJ2-7, with D uncertain. CDR1 is MNHEY, CDR2 SMNVEV, per germline (reference sequence). The CDR3 has 11 residues. The V end lost 6 bases, the J end lost 4 bases, and 7 bases lay between the germline ends. The CDR3 nucleotides read TGTGCCAGCAGCACCCATTACGAGCAGTACTTC. This gives the protein CASSTHYEQYF.

This chain joins TRBV7-2 and TRBJ1-5; D is unclear. This CDR3 region has 14 residues. CDR1 is SGHTA and CDR2 is FQGNSA in the germline V gene. V lost 4 bases and J 0 bases, leaving 7 bases between the germline ends. CDR3 in DNA: TGTGCCAGCAGCTCTTGGGATAGCAATCAGCCCCAGCATTTT. Its translation: CASSSWDSNQPQHF.